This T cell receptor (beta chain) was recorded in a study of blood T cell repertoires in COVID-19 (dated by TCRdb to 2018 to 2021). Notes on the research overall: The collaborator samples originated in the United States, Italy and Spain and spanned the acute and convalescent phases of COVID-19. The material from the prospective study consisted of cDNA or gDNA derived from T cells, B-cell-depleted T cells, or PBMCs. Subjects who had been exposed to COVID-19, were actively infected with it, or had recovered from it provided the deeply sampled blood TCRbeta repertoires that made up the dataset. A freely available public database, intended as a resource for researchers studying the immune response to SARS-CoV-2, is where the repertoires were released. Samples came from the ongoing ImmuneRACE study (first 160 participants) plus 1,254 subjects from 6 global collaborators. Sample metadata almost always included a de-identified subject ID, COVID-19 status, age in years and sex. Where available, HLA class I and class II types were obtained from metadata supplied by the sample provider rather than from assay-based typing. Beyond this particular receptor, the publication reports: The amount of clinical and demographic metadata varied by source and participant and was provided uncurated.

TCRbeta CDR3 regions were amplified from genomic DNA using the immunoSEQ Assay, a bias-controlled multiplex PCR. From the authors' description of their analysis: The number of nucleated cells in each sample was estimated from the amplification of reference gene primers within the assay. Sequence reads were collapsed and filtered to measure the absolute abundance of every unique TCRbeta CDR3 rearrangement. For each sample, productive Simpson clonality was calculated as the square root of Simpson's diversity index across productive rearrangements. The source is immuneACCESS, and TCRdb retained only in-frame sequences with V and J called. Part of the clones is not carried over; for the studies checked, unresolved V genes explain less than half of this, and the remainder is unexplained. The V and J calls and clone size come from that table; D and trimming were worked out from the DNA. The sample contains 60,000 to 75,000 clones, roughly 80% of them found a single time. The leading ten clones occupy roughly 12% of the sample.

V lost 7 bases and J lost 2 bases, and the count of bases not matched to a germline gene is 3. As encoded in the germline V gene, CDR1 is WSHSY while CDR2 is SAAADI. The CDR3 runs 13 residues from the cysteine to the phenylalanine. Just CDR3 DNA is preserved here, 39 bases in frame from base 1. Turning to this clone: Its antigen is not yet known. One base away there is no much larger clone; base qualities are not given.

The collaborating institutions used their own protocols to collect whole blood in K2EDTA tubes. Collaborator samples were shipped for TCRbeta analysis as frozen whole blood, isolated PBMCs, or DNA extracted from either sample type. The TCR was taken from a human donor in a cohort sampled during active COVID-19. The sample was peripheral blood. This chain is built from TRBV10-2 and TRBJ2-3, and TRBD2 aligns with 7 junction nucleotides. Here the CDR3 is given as CASMGLSTDTQYF. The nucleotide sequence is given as TGCGCCAGCATGGGACTATCCACAGATACGCAGTATTTT.